Each of the 26 T cell receptor beta chains below was sequenced from the same sample in a study of blood T cell repertoires in COVID-19. Assay used: immunoSEQ multiplex PCR; TCRdb lists only in-frame clones, some missing. The repertoire holds around 100,000 clones, with approximately 88% as singletons. The sample taken for sequencing was peripheral blood. All receptors derive from a middle-aged woman with acute or convalescent COVID-19.

J is TRBJ2-1 and V is TRBV7-9; TRBD2 matches 11 bases. CDR1 is SEHNR and CDR2 is FQNEAQ in the germline V gene (reference sequence). This CDR3 contains 15 residues. V dropped 5 bases and J dropped 6; count of bases not matched to a gene: 6. This CDR3 is CASSRLAGGRNEQFF. The CDR3 DNA is TGTGCCAGCAGCCGCCTAGCGGGGGGACGCAATGAGCAGTTCTTC.

The V and J genes are TRBV7-8 and TRBJ2-3, with D uncertain. V was pared by 5 bases and J by 4 bases, with 7 bases between. CDR3 length equals 12 residues. Germline values: CDR1 SGHVS, CDR2 FQNEAQ. For the CDR3, the DNA is TGTGCCAGCAGCCCCCGAGCAGATACGCAGTATTTT. Translation: CASSPRADTQYF.

The rearrangement uses TRBV30 and TRBJ1-2; D call uncertain. This CDR3 region has 15 residues. Germline V lookup: CDR1 GTSNPN, CDR2 SVGIG (reference sequence). V gave up 0 bases and J gave up 0 bases, with 11 bases separating them. CDR3 sequence reads: CAWSVSIATNYGYTF. CDR3 in DNA: TGTGCCTGGAGTGTATCGATAGCCACTAACTATGGCTACACCTTC.

The J gene is TRBJ1-1, the V gene TRBV27, with 7 bases aligning to TRBD1. Trimming removed 5 bases from V and 1 base from J; junction bases left unmatched: 13. Germline V gene data show CDR1 as MNHEY and CDR2 as SMNVEV (reference sequence). The CDR3 has 17 amino acids. In DNA, the CDR3 is TGTGCCAGCAGTCGCACCGGTACAGGGGCCCCGAACACTGAAGCTTTCTTT. It specifies CASSRTGTGAPNTEAFF.

Here the CDR3 reads CASSPNRGLAGTGTDTQYF. In DNA form, the CDR3 reads TGCGCCAGCAGCCCGAACCGGGGACTAGCGGGGACGGGTACAGATACGCAGTATTTT. V gene TRBV4-1 combines with J gene TRBJ2-3; 13 bases are shared with TRBD2. The trim removed 4 bases at V and 3 bases at J, leaving 13 bases unmatched. CDR3 length: 19 residues. The germline V gene has CDR1 MGHRA and CDR2 YSYEKL.

The rearrangement uses TRBV10-3 and TRBJ1-3; D might be TRBD1 (6 bases). The CDR3 runs 14 residues. Germline CDR1 is ENHRY and CDR2 is SYGVKD. With 7 bases removed from V and 8 bases from J, the gap between germline ends came to 18 bases. This CDR3 reads CAINQGLGRDTIYF. Written as DNA, the CDR3 is TGTGCCATCAACCAGGGGTTGGGCAGGGACACCATATATTTT.

The chain uses TRBV5-1 and TRBJ1-3; 12 nucleotides match TRBD1. Germline V lookup: CDR1 SGHRS, CDR2 YFSETQ. The CDR3 totals 16 residues. The junction had 6 bases not matched to a gene; V was cut back by 4 bases and J by 4 bases. In DNA form, the CDR3 reads TGCGCCAGCAGCCAGGGACAGGGGGCAGCAGGAAACACCATATATTTT. Encoded protein: CASSQGQGAAGNTIYF.

The rearrangement links TRBV30 to TRBJ1-2; D remains ambiguous. Germline CDR1 reads GTSNPN; CDR2 reads SVGIG (reference sequence). The CDR3 is 12 residues long. V lost 5 bases and J 0 bases, leaving 7 bases between the germline ends. DNA for the CDR3: TGTGCCTGGGGTGCGCCTAACTATGGCTACACCTTC. Residues: CAWGAPNYGYTF.

The chain joins TRBV30 to TRBJ1-2; D not certain. Trimming left V 5 bases short and J 5 bases short, with 6 bases between. This CDR3 spans 10 amino acids. CDR1 and CDR2 (germline): GTSNPN, SVGIG (reference sequence). The CDR3 spells CAWGRYGYTF. CDR3 bases: TGTGCCTGGGGACGGTATGGCTACACCTTC.

As to this clone: Mismatch with germline at one junction end may stem from a read error. The chain links TRBV5-1 to TRBJ2-3, with TRBD2 matching 12 bases. Germline V gene data show CDR1 as SGHRS and CDR2 as YFSETQ. The CDR3 extends over 16 amino acids. The CDR3 DNA follows: TGCGTCAGCAGCTTGCCCCTAGCGGGGGGGAAAGATACGCAGTATTTT. This sequence encodes CVSSLPLAGGKDTQYF.

The chain joins TRBV30 to TRBJ2-5; 10 positions agree with TRBD1. J lost 3 bases, V lost 4 bases, and 8 bases had no gene match. CDR1 GTSNPN and CDR2 SVGIG come from the germline V gene (reference sequence). The CDR3 is made up of 15 amino acids. CDR3 protein: CAWKPGQGWEETQYF. CDR3 DNA sequence: TGTGCCTGGAAACCGGGACAGGGGTGGGAAGAGACCCAGTACTTC.

The V gene is TRBV9, the J gene TRBJ2-1; a possible D gene is TRBD1 (6 bases). The CDR3 consists of 14 residues. Trimming took off 3 bases at V and 1 base at J, with 8 bases between the two ends. Per germline, CDR1 SGDLS and CDR2 YYNGEE. This CDR3 reads CASSGGQSYNEQFF. CDR3 nucleotides: TGTGCCAGCAGCGGGGGACAATCCTACAATGAGCAGTTCTTC.

V and J are TRBV6-5 and TRBJ1-3, with 8 positions matching TRBD1. V was pared by 10 bases and J by 2 bases, with 7 bases of the junction left unmatched. Germline values: CDR1 MNHEY, CDR2 SVGAGI. The CDR3 loop spans 14 amino acids. DNA of the CDR3: TGTGCCACCCTACTGGGACAGGCTGGAAACACCATATATTTT. Amino acids: CATLLGQAGNTIYF.

This clone has more than one count but fewer than ten. The gene calls are TRBV4-3 and TRBJ1-5; 7 positions agree with TRBD1. Germline loops: CDR1 LGHNA, CDR2 YSLEER. The CDR3 loop spans 17 amino acids. V lost 3 bases, J lost 3 bases, and 11 bases stayed unmatched. CDR3 sequence: CASSQKWDRLYNQPQHF. As DNA, the CDR3 is TGCGCCAGCAGCCAGAAGTGGGACAGACTCTACAATCAGCCCCAGCATTTT.

The chain carries TRBV7-3 and TRBJ2-2, with D maybe TRBD1 (6 bases). Germline V gene data show CDR1 as SGHTA and CDR2 as FQGTGA. Trimming removed 5 bases from V and 6 bases from J, with 10 bases in between. The CDR3 is made up of 13 amino acids. The CDR3 coding sequence is TGTGCCAGCAGCCCGACAGGTCCCGGGGAGCTGTTTTTT. Amino acid sequence: CASSPTGPGELFF.

The V and J genes are TRBV10-2 and TRBJ1-5, with D tentatively TRBD1 (5 bases). Germline V gene lookup returns CDR1 WSHSY and CDR2 SAAADI. The CDR3 consists of 14 residues. Between the trimmed V and J ends, which lost 1 base and 6 bases, there was a span of 10 bases. The CDR3 spells CASSEWRGGQPQHF. In nucleotides, the CDR3 is TGCGCCAGCAGTGAGTGGCGGGGCGGTCAGCCCCAGCATTTT.

The chain couples TRBV19 to TRBJ1-1; 9 positions match TRBD1. The CDR3 has 15 amino acids. V trimming: 5 bases; J trimming: 1 base; junction bases outside the gene matches: 5. Looked up from germline, CDR1 is LNHDA and CDR2 is SQIVND (reference sequence). The CDR3 sequence: CASSVKQGANTEAFF. CDR3 in DNA: TGTGCCAGTAGTGTTAAACAGGGGGCGAACACTGAAGCTTTCTTT.

This clone was recorded once. The chain has TRBV27 and TRBJ2-2; the match to TRBD2 covers 8 bases. Germline CDR1 and CDR2: MNHEY and SMNVEV (reference sequence). Trimming cost V 8 bases and J 3 bases; bases outside gene matches: 5. This CDR3 region has 14 residues. The CDR3 DNA reads TGTGCCAGCCAACGGGGGGGCGACACCGGGGAGCTGTTTTTT. As protein: CASQRGGDTGELFF.

The chain employs TRBV7-3 and TRBJ2-3; D unclear. The CDR3 loop spans 14 amino acids. Germline-derived CDR1 and CDR2 are SGHTA and FQGTGA. The V end was cut by 3 bases, the J end by 1 base, with 8 bases between. CDR3 DNA: TGTGCCAGCAGCTTTTCAACAGGCACAGATACGCAGTATTTT. Translation: CASSFSTGTDTQYF.

The rearrangement links TRBV5-6 to TRBJ2-7; TRBD1 matches 9 bases. The trim removed 4 bases at V and 4 bases at J, leaving 6 bases unmatched. Germline V gene sequence: CDR1 SGHDT, CDR2 YYEEEE. This CDR3 is built from 14 residues. CDR3 loop: CASSAGTGLYEQYF. DNA of the CDR3: TGTGCCAGCAGCGCCGGGACAGGGCTTTACGAGCAGTACTTC.

The chain is built from TRBV18 and TRBJ1-1, with 10 nucleotides matching TRBD1. Per germline, CDR1 KGHSH and CDR2 LQKENI. The trim removed 6 bases at V and 4 bases at J, leaving 5 bases unmatched. This CDR3 comprises 14 residues. The chain's CDR3 is CASSRTGGGTEAFF. The CDR3 DNA sequence: TGTGCCAGCTCGCGGACAGGGGGGGGCACTGAAGCTTTCTTT.

CDR3 DNA sequence: TGTGCCAGCAGTTTCCACCGGGGAACCAATTCACCCCTCCACTTT. Encoded protein: CASSFHRGTNSPLHF. The chain carries TRBV27 and TRBJ1-6; D ambiguous. This CDR3 has 15 amino acids. Between the trimmed V and J ends, which lost 3 bases and 7 bases, there was a span of 13 bases. Germline CDR1 and CDR2: MNHEY and SMNVEV (reference sequence).

CDR3 sequence (DNA): TGTGCCAGCAGTCACAAGTACGAGCAGTACTTC. Translating it yields CASSHKYEQYF. The J gene is TRBJ2-7, the V gene TRBV27; D is unclear. CDR3 length: 11 residues. The germline gives CDR1 MNHEY, CDR2 SMNVEV (reference sequence). V dropped 5 bases and J dropped 4 bases, with 6 bases sitting between them.

V is TRBV7-2 and J is TRBJ2-7; 8 nucleotides match TRBD1. CDR1 and CDR2 (germline): SGHTA, FQGNSA. This CDR3 contains 14 residues. Unmatched junction bases numbered 8, after V lost 5 bases and J lost 5 bases. This CDR3 reads CASSTRGRGNEQYF. The CDR3 coding sequence is TGTGCCAGCAGCACCAGGGGGCGCGGGAACGAGCAGTACTTC.

The genes are TRBV5-1 and TRBJ1-2; 7 bases match TRBD1. The CDR3 length is 14 residues. After removal of 4 bases from V and 2 bases from J, the junction contained 5 bases not matched to a gene. In germline, CDR1 is SGHRS, CDR2 YFSETQ. This chain's CDR3 is CASSLGDRNYGYTF. CDR3 nucleotides: TGCGCCAGCAGCCTGGGGGACAGAAACTATGGCTACACCTTC.

This clone was seen a handful of times. V usage is TRBV18 and J usage is TRBJ2-2; 11 bases are a match to TRBD2. The CDR3 totals 18 residues. Per germline, CDR1 KGHSH and CDR2 LQKENI. V lost 4 bases and J lost 4; bases outside the gene matches: 11. The CDR3 DNA sequence: TGTGCCAGCTCACACCGAGCTAGCGGGGGGCGCGGCACCGGGGAGCTGTTTTTT. Protein sequence: CASSHRASGGRGTGELFF. Supplemented by reference TRBV18 and TRBJ2-2, the full variable domain reads NAGVMQNPRHLVRRRGQEARLRCSPMKGHSHVYWYRQLPEEGLKFMVYLQKENIIDESGMPKERFSAEFPKEGPSILRIQQVVRGDSAAYFCASSHRASGGRGTGELFFGEGSRLTVL.